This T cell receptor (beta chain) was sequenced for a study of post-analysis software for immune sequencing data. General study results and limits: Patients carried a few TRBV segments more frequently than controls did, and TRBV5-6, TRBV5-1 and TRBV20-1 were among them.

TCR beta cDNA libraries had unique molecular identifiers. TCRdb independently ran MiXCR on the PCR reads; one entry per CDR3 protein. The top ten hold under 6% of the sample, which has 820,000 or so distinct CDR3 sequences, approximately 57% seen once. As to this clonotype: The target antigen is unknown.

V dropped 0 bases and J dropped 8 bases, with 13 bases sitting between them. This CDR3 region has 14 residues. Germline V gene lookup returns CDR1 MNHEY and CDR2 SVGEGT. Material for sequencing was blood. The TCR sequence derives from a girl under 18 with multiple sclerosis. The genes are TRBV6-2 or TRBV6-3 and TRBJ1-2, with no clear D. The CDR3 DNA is TGTGCCAGCAGTTACTCGAATGCGGGGAACGGCTACACCTTC. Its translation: CASSYSNAGNGYTF.